The 30 T cell receptor beta chains below come from one sample, sequenced in a study of blood T cell repertoires in COVID-19 (TCRdb year 2020). Libraries were prepared through the immunoSEQ multiplex PCR assay. The table comes from immuneACCESS by way of TCRdb, which keeps in-frame sequences with V and J called. Part of the clones is missing from these tables; in studies checked, under half for an unresolved V gene and the rest for unknown reasons. This sample gives 120,000 or so clones in total; around three quarters of them show up just once. 16% of the sample comes from the top ten. Sample: peripheral blood. The receptors originated from a man aged 55 to 70 with active or convalescent COVID-19.

V gene TRBV6-5 combines with J gene TRBJ1-4; a weak D match, TRBD1 (5 bases). Trimming took 2 bases from V and 5 from J, leaving 12 bases between them. CDR1 and CDR2 from the germline V gene are MNHEY and SVGAGI. The CDR3 sequence is 15 residues long. This chain's CDR3 is CASSYGGLVNEKLFF. CDR3 sequence (DNA): TGTGCCAGCAGTTACGGGGGACTAGTCAATGAAAAACTGTTTTTT.

V and J are TRBV19 and TRBJ1-5, with TRBD1 identical over 8 bases. V dropped 5 bases and J dropped 2; count of bases not matched to a gene: 2. Germline loops: CDR1 LNHDA, CDR2 SQIVND (reference sequence). CDR3 length: 14 amino acids. The CDR3 region has the DNA TGTGCCAGTAGTCAGACAGGGGGCAATCAGCCCCAGCATTTT. This codes for CASSQTGGNQPQHF.

The gene calls are TRBV18 and TRBJ2-1, with D tentatively TRBD1 (6 bases). Germline V lookup: CDR1 KGHSH, CDR2 LQKENI. V was pared by 1 base and J by 7 bases, with 17 bases between. This CDR3 has 16 amino acids. The CDR3 loop reads CASSPQAQGGKNEQFF. The CDR3 DNA reads as TGTGCCAGCTCACCACAGGCACAGGGTGGGAAGAATGAGCAGTTCTTC. The variable domain in full, with the rest retrieved from reference TRBV18 and TRBJ2-1, is NAGVMQNPRHLVRRRGQEARLRCSPMKGHSHVYWYRQLPEEGLKFMVYLQKENIIDESGMPKERFSAEFPKEGPSILRIQQVVRGDSAAYFCASSPQAQGGKNEQFFGPGTRLTVL.

The chain is built from TRBV5-1 and TRBJ2-2; D unresolved. Between the trimmed V and J ends, which lost 4 bases and 5 bases, there was a span of 12 bases. The germline V gene has CDR1 SGHRS and CDR2 YFSETQ. This CDR3 is 14 amino acids long. CDR3 protein: CASSPMTGTGELFF. In DNA form, the CDR3 reads TGCGCCAGCAGCCCGATGACTGGGACCGGGGAGCTGTTTTTT.

The rearrangement uses TRBV11-2 and TRBJ2-7; D unclear. Trimming shortened V by 1 base and J by 2 bases, and 6 bases separated the two germline ends. The CDR3 has 13 amino acids. Germline V gene sequence: CDR1 SGHAT, CDR2 FQNNGV. Here the CDR3 reads CASSLAPAYEQYF. CDR3 sequence (DNA): TGTGCCAGCAGCTTAGCCCCAGCCTACGAGCAGTACTTC.

V is TRBV5-5 and J is TRBJ1-1, with TRBD1 as a possible D gene (6 bases). Trimming removed 3 bases from V and 5 bases from J, with 11 bases in between. Germline CDR1 and CDR2: SGHKS and YYEKEE (reference sequence). The CDR3 consists of 13 residues. CDR3 region: CASSYSGETEAFF. CDR3 nucleotides: TGTGCCAGCAGCTATTCAGGGGAAACTGAAGCTTTCTTT.

The CDR3 DNA follows: TGTGCCACCAGTCCGGACAGGGACCAAGAGACCCAGTACTTC. Its protein is CATSPDRDQETQYF. V is TRBV24-1 and J is TRBJ2-5, with 8 positions matching TRBD1. The CDR3 is made up of 14 amino acids. CDR1 is KGHDR and CDR2 is SFDVKD in the germline V gene. Germline trimming cut 6 bases from V and 0 bases from J; bases unmatched to any gene: 2.

V is TRBV7-2 and J is TRBJ1-2; D is uncertain. Germline-derived CDR1 and CDR2 are SGHTA and FQGNSA. Trimming removed 0 bases from V and 2 bases from J, with 10 bases in between. This CDR3 spans 15 amino acids. The CDR3 spells CASSLASDTNYGYTF. The CDR3 bases are TGTGCCAGCAGCTTAGCTTCAGACACGAACTATGGCTACACCTTC.

The gene calls are TRBV28 and TRBJ2-7; TRBD2 might be the D (6 bases). This CDR3 has 12 amino acids. Germline V CDR1 and CDR2: MDHEN, SYDVKM. The ends were cut back, 3 bases at V and 12 bases at J, with 15 bases in the middle. CDR3 sequence reads: CASSFARGWRYF. The CDR3, as DNA: TGTGCCAGCAGTTTCGCCCGGGGGTGGCGGTACTTC. The full variable domain, completed using reference TRBV28 and TRBJ2-7, is DVKVTQSSRYLVKRTGEKVFLECVQDMDHENMFWYRQDPGLGLRLIYFSYDVKMKEKGDIPEGYSVSREKKERFSLILESASTNQTSMYLCASSFARGWRYFGPGTRLTVT.

This chain uses TRBV4-3 with TRBJ2-2, with TRBD2 identical over 9 bases. The CDR3 sequence is 16 residues long. Germline CDR1 LGHNA, CDR2 YSLEER. Losses at the gene ends were 4 bases for V and 0 bases for J; bases not matched to a gene: 3. CDR3 nucleotide sequence: TGCGCCAGCAGCCGGGCTAGCGGGGCGAACACCGGGGAGCTGTTTTTT. It yields the protein CASSRASGANTGELFF.

CDR3 bases: TGTGCCACTGGAATGGACAGTCGGTTCGGTTATGGCTACACCTTC. This sequence encodes CATGMDSRFGYGYTF. This sequence joins TRBV19 and TRBJ1-2; weak D call: TRBD1 (6 bases). The germline V gene encodes CDR1 LNHDA and CDR2 SQIVND (reference sequence). The CDR3 has 15 amino acids. Trimming removed 10 bases from V and 5 bases from J, with 23 bases in between.

A single count supports this clone. This chain uses TRBV9 with TRBJ1-3; no definite D call. V lost 4 bases to trimming and J lost 0 bases, with 11 bases between them. CDR1 SGDLS and CDR2 YYNGEE come from the germline V gene. The CDR3 consists of 15 residues. The CDR3 region has the DNA TGTGCCAGCAGCCTCCAGGCTTACTCTGGAAACACCATATATTTT. It codes for CASSLQAYSGNTIYF.

Only a few counts were recorded for this clone. V gene TRBV21-1 combines with J gene TRBJ2-2; the listed D gene, TRBD1, was not tested against the DNA. TRBV21-1 is recorded as a pseudogene. CDR3 length: 17 amino acids. As DNA, the CDR3 is TGTGCCAGCAGCAAAGGGGGACAGGGGTCAGGCACCGGGGAGCTGTTTTTT. Residues: CASSKGGQGSGTGELFF.

V and J are TRBV29-1 and TRBJ2-7; no reliable D call. The CDR3 runs 12 residues. Trimming left V 3 bases short and J 4 bases short, with 10 bases between. The germline V gene encodes CDR1 SQVTM and CDR2 ANQGSEA. CDR3 amino acids: CSVEHGRYEQYF. The CDR3 DNA follows: TGCAGCGTTGAGCACGGTCGATACGAGCAGTACTTC.

The chain couples TRBV6-2 or TRBV6-3 to TRBJ2-1; 8 nucleotides align to TRBD2. The germline gives CDR1 MNHEY, CDR2 SVGEGT. J gave up 2 bases and V 5 bases, and 5 bases lay outside the gene matches. This CDR3 has 15 amino acids. The CDR3 bases are TGTGCCAGCAGTCAATTAGCGGGAACCTACAATGAGCAGTTCTTC. Protein: CASSQLAGTYNEQFF.

The V and J genes are TRBV5-1 and TRBJ2-3; D not resolved. The germline CDR1 and CDR2 sequences are SGHRS and YFSETQ. Trimming took 3 bases from V and 2 from J, leaving 7 bases between them. The CDR3 has 13 amino acids. The DNA for the CDR3 is TGCGCCAGCAGCTCCCTTTCCACAGATACGCAGTATTTT. Translated, it gives CASSSLSTDTQYF.

This clone was counted at least ten times. The chain joins TRBV6-1 to TRBJ2-3; 8 nucleotides match TRBD1. The J segment lost 7 bases and the V segment lost 1 base, leaving 4 bases of the junction unmatched. CDR3 length: 14 amino acids. CDR1 MNHNS and CDR2 SASEGT come from the germline V gene. The CDR3 spells CASSEGTGRHTQYF. The CDR3 nucleotides are TGTGCCAGCAGTGAAGGGACAGGGCGTCATACGCAGTATTTT.

J is TRBJ2-7 and V is TRBV5-4; tentatively, D is TRBD1 (8 bases). Germline CDR1 is SGHNT and CDR2 is YYREEE (reference sequence). Trimming stripped 0 bases from V and 4 bases from J, with 11 bases between. The CDR3 totals 14 residues. As DNA, the CDR3 is TGTGCCAGCAGCTTGGACAGGGGGGGGTACGAGCAGTACTTC. It codes for CASSLDRGGYEQYF.

The V and J genes are TRBV28 and TRBJ2-6; the D gene is possibly TRBD1 (7 bases). This CDR3 region has 13 residues. CDR1 MDHEN and CDR2 SYDVKM come from the germline V gene. The V end lost 3 bases, the J end lost 11 bases, and 11 bases lay between the germline ends. The CDR3 protein is CASSFQGGYVLTF. The CDR3, as DNA: TGTGCCAGCAGTTTTCAGGGGGGATACGTCCTGACTTTC.

This clone came up a few times. The J gene is TRBJ1-5, the V gene TRBV28; no clear D gene. The CDR3 runs 14 residues. The germline V gene has CDR1 MDHEN and CDR2 SYDVKM. Trimming pared 3 bases from V and 6 bases from J, leaving 12 bases between. CDR3 bases: TGTGCCAGCAGTTTTGGAGGATCGGTTCAGCCCCAGCATTTT. Its protein is CASSFGGSVQPQHF.

The count of this clone is one. The rearrangement links TRBV27 to TRBJ2-1; TRBD2 agrees at 8 bases. The CDR3 spans 15 residues. The germline gives CDR1 MNHEY, CDR2 SMNVEV (reference sequence). V was pared by 10 bases and J by 10 bases, with 18 bases of the junction left unmatched. CDR3 bases: TGTGCCACCTCCGGGGGAGCGGGAGCCAGCGGGGAGCAGTTCTTC. It yields the protein CATSGGAGASGEQFF.

The chain joins TRBV5-1 to TRBJ2-7; 13 nucleotides agree with TRBD2. Trimming removed 4 bases from V and 0 bases from J; junction bases left unmatched: 4. Germline lookup yields CDR1 SGHRS and CDR2 YFSETQ. CDR3 size: 16 residues. The CDR3 is CASSPGLAGRSYEQYF. The CDR3 nucleotides are TGCGCCAGCAGCCCGGGACTAGCGGGGCGCTCCTACGAGCAGTACTTC.

The chain has TRBV7-2 and TRBJ1-2; D unclear. This CDR3 has 16 amino acids. Germline V gives CDR1 SGHTA, CDR2 FQGNSA. Trimming stripped 4 bases from V and 8 bases from J, with 23 bases between. CDR3 residues: CASSSPGRATTRGYTF. The CDR3 coding sequence is TGTGCCAGCAGCTCGCCGGGTCGCGCCACTACCCGCGGCTACACCTTC.

The V gene is TRBV27, the J gene TRBJ2-3, with 10 bases that match TRBD1. The CDR3 is 14 amino acids. CDR1 and CDR2 from the germline V gene are MNHEY and SMNVEV (reference sequence). The trim removed 7 bases at V and 5 bases at J, leaving 6 bases unmatched. In nucleotides, the CDR3 is TGTGCCAGCACCACGACAGGGGGCGTAGATACGCAGTATTTT. It specifies CASTTTGGVDTQYF.

V usage is TRBV3-1 (or the pseudogene TRBV3-2) and J usage is TRBJ2-5; 7 bases map to TRBD2. The CDR3 length is 17 residues. Germline V lookup: CDR1 LGHDT, CDR2 YNNKEL (reference sequence). Germline trimming cut 4 bases from V and 2 bases from J; bases unmatched to any gene: 13. CDR3 loop: CASSLKTGGSPQETQYF. CDR3 bases: TGTGCCAGCAGCCTCAAAACCGGCGGGAGCCCACAAGAGACCCAGTACTTC.

The J gene is TRBJ2-7, the V gene TRBV28; TRBD1 agrees at 8 bases. The CDR3 is 14 amino acids. Trimming took 2 bases from V and 3 from J; bases not matched to a gene: 3. CDR1 MDHEN and CDR2 SYDVKM come from the germline V gene. CDR3 loop: CASSLDTGGYEQYF. CDR3 DNA sequence: TGTGCCAGCAGTTTAGATACAGGGGGCTACGAGCAGTACTTC.

This chain joins TRBV11-2 and TRBJ1-2, with TRBD1 identical over 9 bases. CDR1 is SGHAT and CDR2 is FQNNGV in the germline V gene. V dropped 7 bases and J dropped 6; count of bases not matched to a gene: 6. The CDR3 contains 13 residues. CDR3 amino acids: CASTGDRDHGYTF. CDR3 sequence (DNA): TGTGCCAGCACCGGGGACAGGGACCATGGCTACACCTTC.

The chain has TRBV9 and TRBJ2-2; 12 bases agree with TRBD2. Per germline, CDR1 SGDLS and CDR2 YYNGEE. The CDR3 extends over 16 amino acids. Trimming cost V 3 bases and J 7 bases; bases outside gene matches: 7. In DNA, the CDR3 is TGTGCCAGCAGCGGACTAGCGGGAGCGTTAGGCGGGGAGCTGTTTTTT. This sequence encodes CASSGLAGALGGELFF.

The CDR3 loop reads CASSSWTSGELFF. The CDR3 DNA reads as TGTGCCAGCAGCTCCTGGACTAGCGGGGAGCTGTTTTTT. The V gene is TRBV7-2, the J gene TRBJ2-2; TRBD2 agrees at 7 bases. CDR3 length: 13 residues. V gave up 4 bases and J gave up 7 bases; unmatched junction bases: 3. CDR1 is SGHTA and CDR2 is FQGNSA in the germline V gene.

The chain couples TRBV11-3 to TRBJ2-2; TRBD2 aligns across 8 bases. CDR1 and CDR2 (germline): SGHNT, YENEEA. The junction had 25 bases not matched to a gene; V was cut back by 11 bases and J by 8 bases. This CDR3 region has 18 residues. The CDR3 DNA is TGTGCCGGGCGGCCCTCCCATGGCGGGACTAGATCCATGGGGGAGCTGTTTTTT. Protein product: CAGRPSHGGTRSMGELFF. The full variable domain, with the rest looked up from reference TRBV11-3 and TRBJ2-2, is EAGVVQSPRYKIIEKKQPVAFWCNPISGHNTLYWYLQNLGQGPELLIRYENEEAVDDSQLPKDRFSAERLKGVDSTLKIQPAELGDSAVYLCAGRPSHGGTRSMGELFFGEGSRLTVL.